Listed below are T cell receptor beta chains from one sample, sequenced in a study of T-cell reconstitution after alpha-beta-depleted transplantation in children. One entry per CDR3 protein results from TCRdb running MiXCR on the PCR reads. The sample contains around 76,000 distinct CDR3 sequences, 15% to 20% of which appear only once. The input for sequencing was PBMCs, mostly from graft donor cells, taken 360 days after TCRalphabeta/CD19-depleted stem cell transplant. Every receptor here comes from a male patient aged 2-15 years who had a stem cell transplant for acute lymphoblastic leukemia, so the T cells may come from the graft donor. CDR3s include the opening cysteine and the closing phenylalanine or tryptophan. D genes are given only for firm matches. Only part of the rows carry a size: once, few, many, or a class if the clone is expanded.

v_call: TRBV2
d_call: NA
clone_size: NA
j_call: TRBJ2-3
cdr3_aa: CASSEGGHTDTQYF
cdr3_nt: TGTGCCAGCAGTGAGGGAGGCCACACAGATACGCAGTATTTT

v_call: TRBV7-8
d_call: NA
clone_size: NA
j_call: TRBJ2-7
cdr3_aa: CASSFASTKSEQYF
cdr3_nt: TGTGCCAGCAGCTTTGCCTCAACGAAGTCCGAGCAGTACTTC

v_call: TRBV20-1
d_call: TRBD2
clone_size: NA
j_call: TRBJ2-7
cdr3_aa: CSARVLAGEGYEQYF
cdr3_nt: TGCAGTGCTAGAGTCCTAGCGGGAGAAGGGTACGAGCAGTACTTC

v_call: TRBV7-6
d_call: NA
clone_size: NA
j_call: TRBJ2-1
cdr3_aa: CASSLAGPRGRGNEQFF
cdr3_nt: TGTGCCAGCAGCTTAGCGGGGCCCAGGGGTAGAGGGAATGAGCAGTTCTTC

v_call: TRBV12-3/TRBV12-4
d_call: NA
clone_size: NA
j_call: TRBJ2-7
cdr3_aa: CASSFRAGLEQYF
cdr3_nt: TGTGCCAGCAGTTTCCGGGCGGGGCTGGAGCAGTACTTC

v_call: TRBV5-1
d_call: NA
clone_size: many
j_call: TRBJ2-2
cdr3_aa: CASSFLSRNTGELFF
cdr3_nt: TGCGCCAGCAGCTTCCTTTCCCGGAACACCGGGGAGCTGTTTTTT

v_call: TRBV10-3
d_call: NA
clone_size: many
j_call: TRBJ1-5
cdr3_aa: CAISDGGDLGAQHF
cdr3_nt: TGTGCCATCAGTGACGGGGGGGACCTCGGGGCCCAGCATTTT

v_call: TRBV29-1
d_call: TRBD2
clone_size: NA
j_call: TRBJ2-1
cdr3_aa: CSVFISGLAGGAYNEQFF
cdr3_nt: TGCAGCGTTTTCATTTCGGGACTAGCGGGGGGGGCCTACAATGAGCAGTTCTTC

v_call: TRBV25-1
d_call: NA
clone_size: many
j_call: TRBJ1-3
cdr3_aa: CASSDVPRKGNTIYF
cdr3_nt: TGTGCCAGCAGTGATGTCCCTCGGAAGGGAAACACCATATATTTT

v_call: TRBV7-9
d_call: NA
clone_size: NA
j_call: TRBJ2-3
cdr3_aa: CACAVLKDTQYF
cdr3_nt: TGTGCCTGTGCGGTTCTGAAGGATACGCAGTATTTT

v_call: TRBV5-1
d_call: NA
clone_size: NA
j_call: TRBJ2-7
cdr3_aa: CASSLLDSYEQYF
cdr3_nt: TGCGCCAGCAGCCTACTGGACAGTTACGAGCAGTACTTC

v_call: TRBV6-1
d_call: NA
clone_size: few
j_call: TRBJ1-2
cdr3_aa: CASSDDYGYTF
cdr3_nt: TGTGCCAGCAGTGACGACTATGGCTACACCTTC

v_call: TRBV12-3/TRBV12-4
d_call: TRBD2
clone_size: NA
j_call: TRBJ2-2
cdr3_aa: CASSRWREGQSGELFF
cdr3_nt: TGTGCCAGCAGCCGGTGGCGGGAGGGCCAGTCCGGGGAGCTGTTTTTT

v_call: TRBV7-9
d_call: TRBD1
clone_size: many
j_call: TRBJ1-1
cdr3_aa: CASSLDRGAEAFF
cdr3_nt: TGTGCCAGCAGCCTGGACAGGGGCGCTGAAGCTTTCTTT

v_call: TRBV5-1
d_call: NA
clone_size: few
j_call: TRBJ2-4
cdr3_aa: CASSQGGAKNIQYF
cdr3_nt: TGCGCCAGCAGCCAGGGCGGCGCCAAAAACATTCAGTACTTC

v_call: TRBV11-2
d_call: NA
clone_size: NA
j_call: TRBJ1-3
cdr3_aa: CASSFPGNSGNTIYF
cdr3_nt: TGTGCCAGCAGCTTCCCGGGGAACTCTGGAAACACCATATATTTT

v_call: TRBV7-8
d_call: NA
clone_size: few
j_call: TRBJ1-4
cdr3_aa: CASSRGRRNEKLFF
cdr3_nt: TGTGCCAGCAGCCGGGGACGGCGTAATGAAAAACTGTTTTTT

v_call: TRBV29-1
d_call: TRBD2
clone_size: NA
j_call: TRBJ2-7
cdr3_aa: CSVASTSGSPSPEQYF
cdr3_nt: TGCAGCGTTGCCTCGACTAGCGGGAGCCCGTCACCGGAGCAGTACTTC

v_call: TRBV7-9
d_call: TRBD1
clone_size: NA
j_call: TRBJ2-5
cdr3_aa: CASSSTGAYQETQYF
cdr3_nt: TGTGCCAGCAGCTCGACAGGGGCCTACCAAGAGACCCAGTACTTC

v_call: TRBV4-1
d_call: TRBD2
clone_size: many
j_call: TRBJ2-1
cdr3_aa: CASSQDSGRAGYEQFF
cdr3_nt: TGCGCCAGCAGCCAAGATAGCGGGAGGGCCGGGTACGAGCAGTTCTTC

v_call: TRBV6-5
d_call: TRBD2
clone_size: many
j_call: TRBJ2-1
cdr3_aa: CASSYLSGLGRNYEQFF
cdr3_nt: TGTGCCAGCAGTTACCTATCGGGCCTCGGGAGGAACTATGAGCAGTTCTTC

v_call: TRBV12-3/TRBV12-4
d_call: NA
clone_size: many
j_call: TRBJ1-1
cdr3_aa: CASSRGDTEAFF
cdr3_nt: TGTGCCAGCAGCCGCGGGGACACTGAAGCTTTCTTT

v_call: TRBV7-6
d_call: TRBD2
clone_size: NA
j_call: TRBJ2-3
cdr3_aa: CASSQELAGSDTQYF
cdr3_nt: TGTGCCAGCAGCCAGGAACTAGCGGGATCAGATACGCAGTATTTT

v_call: TRBV3-1
d_call: TRBD1
clone_size: NA
j_call: TRBJ1-1
cdr3_aa: CASSLGTGLNTEAFF
cdr3_nt: TGTGCCAGCAGCCTCGGGACAGGCTTGAACACTGAAGCTTTCTTT

v_call: TRBV11-1
d_call: NA
clone_size: few
j_call: TRBJ2-3
cdr3_aa: CASSLAGSALTSTDTQYF
cdr3_nt: TGTGCCAGCAGCTTAGCGGGATCCGCACTAACTAGCACAGATACGCAGTATTTT

v_call: TRBV5-5
d_call: NA
clone_size: NA
j_call: TRBJ1-5
cdr3_aa: CASSLNGYSNQPQHF
cdr3_nt: TGTGCCAGCAGCTTAAATGGATATAGCAATCAGCCCCAGCATTTT

v_call: TRBV4-2
d_call: NA
clone_size: NA
j_call: TRBJ2-5
cdr3_aa: CASSPEAGRETQYF
cdr3_nt: TGTGCCAGCAGCCCAGAGGCGGGGCGGGAGACCCAGTACTTC

v_call: TRBV10-3
d_call: TRBD2
clone_size: many
j_call: TRBJ2-3
cdr3_aa: CASRLAGGTDTQYF
cdr3_nt: TGTGCCAGCAGACTAGCGGGAGGGACAGATACGCAGTATTTT

v_call: TRBV9
d_call: NA
clone_size: NA
j_call: TRBJ2-2
cdr3_aa: CASSNTKINTGELFF
cdr3_nt: TGTGCCAGCAGTAACACCAAAATCAACACCGGGGAGCTGTTTTTT

v_call: TRBV4-1
d_call: TRBD2
clone_size: many
j_call: TRBJ2-2
cdr3_aa: CASSQDHRLAGVGGELFF
cdr3_nt: TGCGCCAGCAGCCAAGATCATAGACTAGCGGGAGTTGGCGGGGAGCTGTTTTTT

v_call: TRBV12-3/TRBV12-4
d_call: TRBD1
clone_size: few
j_call: TRBJ1-2
cdr3_aa: CASTGTGFFLDYGYTF
cdr3_nt: TGTGCCAGCACCGGGACAGGGTTCTTTCTTGACTATGGCTACACCTTC

v_call: TRBV20-1
d_call: NA
clone_size: few
j_call: TRBJ2-2
cdr3_aa: CSARRGRGALLPGELFF
cdr3_nt: TGCAGTGCTAGAAGGGGGCGGGGGGCCCTCCTCCCCGGGGAGCTGTTTTTT

v_call: TRBV12-3/TRBV12-4
d_call: NA
clone_size: few
j_call: TRBJ2-5
cdr3_aa: CASSLEQGLYQETQYF
cdr3_nt: TGTGCCAGCAGTTTAGAGCAGGGGCTGTACCAAGAGACCCAGTACTTC

v_call: TRBV19
d_call: NA
clone_size: NA
j_call: TRBJ1-5
cdr3_aa: CASSAGLTGNQPQHF
cdr3_nt: TGTGCCAGTAGCGCGGGGCTTACGGGCAATCAGCCCCAGCATTTT

v_call: TRBV5-1
d_call: NA
clone_size: few
j_call: TRBJ1-2
cdr3_aa: CASSLDVPQIYGYTF
cdr3_nt: TGCGCCAGCAGCTTGGACGTTCCCCAAATTTATGGCTACACCTTC

v_call: TRBV29-1
d_call: NA
clone_size: NA
j_call: TRBJ2-7
cdr3_aa: CSVERGYEQYF
cdr3_nt: TGCAGCGTTGAGAGGGGTTACGAGCAGTACTTC

v_call: TRBV5-1
d_call: TRBD1
clone_size: NA
j_call: TRBJ2-4
cdr3_aa: CASSLLQGDKNIQYF
cdr3_nt: TGCGCCAGCAGCCTTTTACAGGGGGACAAAAACATTCAGTACTTC